The 24 T cell receptor beta chains listed next were all sequenced from one sample in a study of T-cell reconstitution after alpha-beta-depleted transplantation in children. Researchers prepared the TCRbeta library using unique molecular identifiers, the study reports. TCRdb reanalysed the PCR reads using MiXCR and keeps one entry per CDR3 protein. The sample records about 980,000 distinct CDR3 sequences, around 30% being singletons. Sequencing was performed on PBMCs, mostly from graft donor cells, taken 360 days after TCRalphabeta/CD19-depleted stem cell transplant. The source of these receptors is a boy in the first two years of life who had a stem cell transplant for SCID, so the T cells may come from the graft donor.

This clonotype was seen a few times. The chain links TRBV7-2 to TRBJ1-3; possibly TRBD1 for D (6 bases). V dropped 2 bases and J dropped 0 bases, with 14 bases sitting between them. The CDR3 is made up of 17 amino acids. CDR1 is SGHTA, CDR2 FQGNSA, per germline. As DNA, the CDR3 is TGTGCCAGCAGCTTAATACCGGGGGGCGTCTCTGGAAACACCATATATTTT. Translating it yields CASSLIPGGVSGNTIYF.

V and J are TRBV4-1 and TRBJ2-1; no reliable D call. Germline V lookup: CDR1 MGHRA, CDR2 YSYEKL. The CDR3 totals 14 residues. Trimming stripped 1 base from V and 14 bases from J, with 18 bases between. Written as DNA, the CDR3 is TGCGCCAGCAGCCAAGGGGTTCGATCCTCCGGTGAGTTCTTC. Its translation is CASSQGVRSSGEFF.

The rearrangement links TRBV12-3 or TRBV12-4 to TRBJ2-1; TRBD1 aligns across 8 bases. This CDR3 is built from 16 residues. Losses at the gene ends were 6 bases for V and 0 bases for J; bases not matched to a gene: 7. The CDR3 DNA reads as TGTGCCAGCAGACCCCCAGGGGGCCTCTCCTACAATGAGCAGTTCTTC. Protein product: CASRPPGGLSYNEQFF.

The V and J genes are TRBV5-1 and TRBJ2-5; the D gene is possibly TRBD2 (6 bases). The length of the CDR3 is 17 residues. Trimming removed 0 bases from V and 4 bases from J, with 19 bases in between. CDR1 SGHRS and CDR2 YFSETQ come from the germline V gene. In DNA form, the CDR3 reads TGCGCCAGCAGCTTGGCCTCAGGTAGAGGGAGGACAGAGACCCAGTACTTC. It codes for CASSLASGRGRTETQYF.

This chain connects TRBV5-1 to TRBJ2-3; D not resolved. CDR1 is SGHRS, CDR2 YFSETQ, per germline. Trimming took 0 bases from V and 2 from J, leaving 16 bases between them. The CDR3 sequence is 17 residues long. The CDR3 spells CASSLEAGKENTDTQYF. Here the CDR3 DNA reads TGCGCCAGCAGCTTGGAGGCTGGGAAAGAAAACACAGATACGCAGTATTTT. The complete variable domain, with remaining parts taken from reference TRBV5-1 and TRBJ2-3, reads KAGVTQTPRYLIKTRGQQVTLSCSPISGHRSVSWYQQTPGQGLQFLFEYFSETQRNKGNFPGRFSGRQFSNSRSEMNVSTLELGDSALYLCASSLEAGKENTDTQYFGPGTRLTVL.

At least ten counts were recorded for this clonotype. The chain combines TRBV28 with TRBJ1-5; maybe TRBD1 (6 bases). Trimming took off 2 bases at V and 3 bases at J, with 29 bases between the two ends. The V gene's germline CDR1 is MDHEN and CDR2 SYDVKM. This CDR3 contains 21 residues. CDR3 nucleotides: TGTGCCAGCAGTTTAGGGCGAGTATCCCGGCCAGGCAGGGGATACAATCAGCCCCAGCATTTT. It specifies CASSLGRVSRPGRGYNQPQHF. The full variable domain, its missing parts supplied by reference TRBV28 and TRBJ1-5, is DVKVTQSSRYLVKRTGEKVFLECVQDMDHENMFWYRQDPGLGLRLIYFSYDVKMKEKGDIPEGYSVSREKKERFSLILESASTNQTSMYLCASSLGRVSRPGRGYNQPQHFGDGTRLSIL.

This chain uses TRBV27 with TRBJ2-5; D uncertain. From germline, CDR1 is MNHEY and CDR2 SMNVEV (reference sequence). The CDR3 has 13 residues. V dropped 5 bases and J dropped 4 bases, with 11 bases sitting between them. DNA of the CDR3: TGTGCCAGCAGTCCGCAGTTTGGAGAGACCCAGTACTTC. It specifies CASSPQFGETQYF.

This clonotype was counted only a few times. V gene TRBV29-1 combines with J gene TRBJ2-3; D tentatively fits TRBD1 or TRBD2 (5 bases each). The germline V and J ends were trimmed by 0 bases and 5 bases, with 18 bases remaining between them. Germline V gives CDR1 SQVTM, CDR2 ANQGSEA. There are 16 residues in the CDR3. The CDR3 loop reads CSVEDSASRAKDTQYF. In nucleotides, the CDR3 is TGCAGCGTTGAAGATAGCGCTAGCAGGGCAAAAGATACGCAGTATTTT.

About this clonotype: The germline gene is not matched at one end of the junction; a read error may be the cause. The rearrangement joins TRBV6-5 to TRBJ2-1; 9 nucleotides match TRBD1. Germline V gene lookup returns CDR1 MNHEY and CDR2 SVGAGI. This CDR3 comprises 15 residues. The CDR3 loop is CASSYLDRGGGEQIF. The CDR3 region has the DNA TGTGCCAGCAGTTACTTGGACAGGGGCGGGGGTGAGCAGATCTTC.

V is TRBV5-1 and J is TRBJ1-4, with 8 bases matching TRBD1. The CDR3 consists of 14 residues. CDR1 and CDR2 from the germline V gene are SGHRS and YFSETQ. The junction had 8 bases not matched to a gene; V was cut back by 3 bases and J by 10 bases. CDR3 residues: CASSWGDRGGKLFF. CDR3 nucleotide sequence: TGCGCCAGCAGCTGGGGTGACAGGGGTGGAAAACTGTTTTTT. Looking up the rest from reference TRBV5-1 and TRBJ1-4 gives the full variable domain: KAGVTQTPRYLIKTRGQQVTLSCSPISGHRSVSWYQQTPGQGLQFLFEYFSETQRNKGNFPGRFSGRQFSNSRSEMNVSTLELGDSALYLCASSWGDRGGKLFFGSGTQLSVL.

V and J are TRBV29-1 and TRBJ2-3, with D tentatively TRBD2 (5 bases). The CDR3 sequence is 11 residues long. Germline CDR1 is SQVTM and CDR2 is ANQGSEA. The V end was cut by 6 bases, the J end by 6 bases, with 10 bases between. Written as DNA, the CDR3 is TGCAGCGTGGAGGATTGGGATACGCAGTATTTT. This translates into CSVEDWDTQYF.

The chain employs TRBV12-3 or TRBV12-4 and TRBJ2-5; 9 bases map to TRBD2. CDR3 size: 14 residues. V shed 5 bases and J 4 bases; nucleotides not matched to a gene: 5. The CDR3 DNA is TGTGCCAGCAGTCAATATAGCGGGGGAGAGACCCAGTACTTC. Its protein is CASSQYSGGETQYF.

This clonotype has at least ten counts. This chain uses TRBV20-1 with TRBJ2-3; perhaps D is TRBD1 or TRBD2 (6 bases each). V gave up 2 bases and J gave up 1 base, with 7 bases separating them. The CDR3 has 13 residues. Germline V gene lookup returns CDR1 DFQATT and CDR2 SNEGSKA (reference sequence). The CDR3 coding sequence is TGCAGTGCTAGAAGGGGGGGCACAGATACGCAGTATTTT. Protein: CSARRGGTDTQYF.

J is TRBJ2-3 and V is TRBV20-1; D may be TRBD1 or TRBD2 (5 bases each). Trimming cost V 3 bases and J 4 bases, with 8 bases left between them. The germline V gene has CDR1 DFQATT and CDR2 SNEGSKA (reference sequence). This CDR3 spans 12 amino acids. CDR3 DNA: TGCAGTGCTAGTGGGGGTTCAGATACGCAGTATTTT. Residues: CSASGGSDTQYF.

The sample holds a few counts of this clonotype. The gene calls are TRBV4-3 and TRBJ2-1; D uncertain. Germline CDR1 reads LGHNA; CDR2 reads YSLEER. The CDR3 has 14 residues. Trimming stripped 0 bases from V and 6 bases from J, with 9 bases between. For the CDR3, the DNA is TGCGCCAGCAGCCAAGATGTCACAGTCAATGAGCAGTTCTTC. Translating it yields CASSQDVTVNEQFF.

V gene TRBV5-1 combines with J gene TRBJ2-1; the match to TRBD1 covers 9 bases. Trimming took 5 bases from V and 2 from J; bases not matched to a gene: 8. This CDR3 comprises 16 residues. Looked up from germline, CDR1 is SGHRS and CDR2 is YFSETQ. CDR3 in amino acids: CASSSSRDRAYNEQFF. CDR3 coding DNA: TGCGCCAGCAGTTCTTCTAGGGACAGGGCCTACAATGAGCAGTTCTTC.

This clonotype came up a few times. The CDR3 DNA reads as TGTGCCAGCAGCTCGGGACTAGCGTTCACAGATACGCAGTATTTT. Its translation: CASSSGLAFTDTQYF. The chain recombines TRBV7-3 with TRBJ2-3; 10 nucleotides line up with TRBD2. This CDR3 has 15 amino acids. Germline V CDR1 and CDR2: SGHTA, FQGTGA. V was pared by 4 bases and J by 2 bases, with 3 bases of the junction left unmatched.

The chain recombines TRBV4-2 with TRBJ1-4, with unresolved D. The V end lost 4 bases, the J end lost 3 bases, and 12 bases lay between the germline ends. The CDR3 spans 15 residues. Looked up from germline, CDR1 is LGHNA and CDR2 is YNFKEQ. The CDR3 nucleotides are TGTGCCAGCAGCCCTTTTAGTGGGGCTAATGAAAAACTGTTTTTT. Encoded protein: CASSPFSGANEKLFF.

This clonotype occurred a few times. V and J are TRBV5-1 and TRBJ1-2; 7 positions match TRBD1. CDR3 size: 15 residues. The V gene end was trimmed by 4 bases and the J gene end by 0 bases; junction bases not matched to a gene: 6. Germline V lookup: CDR1 SGHRS, CDR2 YFSETQ. CDR3 DNA sequence: TGCGCCAGCAGCGGGGGGGACAGTGCTAACTATGGCTACACCTTC. Its protein product is CASSGGDSANYGYTF.

V usage is TRBV12-3 or TRBV12-4 and J usage is TRBJ2-5, with D possibly TRBD2 on 5 matching bases. The CDR3 runs 15 residues. V gave up 5 bases and J gave up 5 bases, with 18 bases separating them. This CDR3 is CASSPSRTPGETQYF. The CDR3 DNA reads as TGTGCCAGCAGTCCCAGCCGGACGCCGGGGGAGACCCAGTACTTC.

This clonotype was observed a handful of times. The chain has TRBV3-1 and TRBJ2-2; TRBD2 is a possible D gene (6 bases). The germline V and J ends were trimmed by 4 bases and 4 bases, with 13 bases remaining between them. The CDR3 is 15 amino acids. In germline, CDR1 is LGHDT, CDR2 YNNKEL (reference sequence). Here the CDR3 DNA reads TGTGCCAGCAGCCGCGGGGATCTAAGCACCGGGGAGCTGTTTTTT. It codes for CASSRGDLSTGELFF.

Only a few counts were recorded for this clonotype. The chain employs TRBV12-3 or TRBV12-4 and TRBJ2-2, with 8 bases that match TRBD2. V gave up 4 bases and J gave up 6 bases; unmatched junction bases: 1. This CDR3 has 13 amino acids. Here the CDR3 reads CASSSGGAGELFF. CDR3 nucleotides: TGTGCCAGCAGTTCCGGGGGGGCCGGGGAGCTGTTTTTT.

V is TRBV5-1 and J is TRBJ2-5, with D possibly TRBD2 on 5 matching bases. The length of the CDR3 is 14 residues. Trimming removed 0 bases from V and 5 bases from J, with 11 bases in between. The V gene's germline CDR1 is SGHRS and CDR2 YFSETQ. CDR3: CASSLEQRTETQYF. Written as DNA, the CDR3 is TGCGCCAGCAGCTTGGAGCAGCGGACGGAGACCCAGTACTTC.

The chain is built from TRBV28 and TRBJ2-3; unclear D gene. This CDR3 has 14 amino acids. V gave up 2 bases and J gave up 2 bases, with 8 bases separating them. Germline CDR1 MDHEN, CDR2 SYDVKM. CDR3 residues: CASSLGVNTDTQYF. CDR3 DNA sequence: TGTGCCAGCAGTTTAGGAGTAAACACAGATACGCAGTATTTT.